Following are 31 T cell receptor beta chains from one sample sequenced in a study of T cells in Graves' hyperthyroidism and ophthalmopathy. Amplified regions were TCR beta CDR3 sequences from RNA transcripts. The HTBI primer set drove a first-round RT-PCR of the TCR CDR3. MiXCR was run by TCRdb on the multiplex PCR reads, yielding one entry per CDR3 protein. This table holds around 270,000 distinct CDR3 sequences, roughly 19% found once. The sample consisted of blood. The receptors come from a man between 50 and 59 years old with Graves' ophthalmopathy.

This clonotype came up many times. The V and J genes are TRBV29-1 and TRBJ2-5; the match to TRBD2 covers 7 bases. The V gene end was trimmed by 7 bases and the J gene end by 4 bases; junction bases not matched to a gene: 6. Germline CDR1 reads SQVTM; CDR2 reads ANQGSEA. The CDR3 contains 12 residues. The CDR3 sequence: CSARTRRETQYF. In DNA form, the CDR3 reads TGCAGCGCTCGGACTAGAAGAGAGACCCAGTACTTC.

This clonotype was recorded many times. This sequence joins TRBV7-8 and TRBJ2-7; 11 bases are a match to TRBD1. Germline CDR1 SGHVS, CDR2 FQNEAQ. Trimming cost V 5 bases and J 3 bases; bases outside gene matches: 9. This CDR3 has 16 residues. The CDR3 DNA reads TGTGCCAGCAGCCCGTACCCCGGGACAGGGGGCTACGAGCAGTACTTC. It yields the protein CASSPYPGTGGYEQYF.

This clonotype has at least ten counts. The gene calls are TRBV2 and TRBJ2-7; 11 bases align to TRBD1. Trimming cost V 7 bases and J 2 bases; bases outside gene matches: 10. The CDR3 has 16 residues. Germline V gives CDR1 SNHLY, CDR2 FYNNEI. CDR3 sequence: CASTRDRGVATYEQYF. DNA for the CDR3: TGTGCCAGCACCCGGGACAGGGGGGTAGCGACCTACGAGCAGTACTTC.

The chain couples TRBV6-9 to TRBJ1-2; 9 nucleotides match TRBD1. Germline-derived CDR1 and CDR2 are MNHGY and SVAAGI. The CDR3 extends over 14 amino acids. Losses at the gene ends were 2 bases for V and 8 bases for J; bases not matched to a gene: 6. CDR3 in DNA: TGTGCCAGCAGTTATACGGGACAGGGCAAAGGCTACACCTTC. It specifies CASSYTGQGKGYTF.

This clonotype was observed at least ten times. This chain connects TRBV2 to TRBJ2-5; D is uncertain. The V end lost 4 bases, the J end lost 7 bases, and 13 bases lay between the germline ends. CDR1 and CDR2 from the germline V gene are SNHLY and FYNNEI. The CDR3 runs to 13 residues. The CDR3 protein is CASSGLDPGTQYF. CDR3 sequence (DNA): TGTGCCAGCAGTGGGCTCGACCCGGGGACCCAGTACTTC.

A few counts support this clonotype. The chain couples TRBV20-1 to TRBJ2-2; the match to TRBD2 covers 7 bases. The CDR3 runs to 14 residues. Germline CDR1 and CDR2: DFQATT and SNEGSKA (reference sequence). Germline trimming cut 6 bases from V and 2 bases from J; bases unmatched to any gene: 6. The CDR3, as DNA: TGCAGTGCGAGCGGGACTACTAACACCGGGGAGCTGTTTTTT. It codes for CSASGTTNTGELFF.

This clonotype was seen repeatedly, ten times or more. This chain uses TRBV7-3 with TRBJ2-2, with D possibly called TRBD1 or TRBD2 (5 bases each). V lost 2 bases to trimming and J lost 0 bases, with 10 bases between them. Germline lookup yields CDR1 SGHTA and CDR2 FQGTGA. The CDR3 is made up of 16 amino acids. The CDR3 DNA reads TGTGCCAGCAGCTTAGTCGGGACGTCGAACACCGGGGAGCTGTTTTTT. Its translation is CASSLVGTSNTGELFF.

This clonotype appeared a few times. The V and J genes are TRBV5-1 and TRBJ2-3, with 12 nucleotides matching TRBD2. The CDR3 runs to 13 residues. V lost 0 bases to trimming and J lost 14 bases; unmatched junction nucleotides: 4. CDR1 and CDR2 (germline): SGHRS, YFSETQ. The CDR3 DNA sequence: TGCGCCAGCAGCTTGGGACTAGCGGGAGTTATGTATTTT. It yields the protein CASSLGLAGVMYF.

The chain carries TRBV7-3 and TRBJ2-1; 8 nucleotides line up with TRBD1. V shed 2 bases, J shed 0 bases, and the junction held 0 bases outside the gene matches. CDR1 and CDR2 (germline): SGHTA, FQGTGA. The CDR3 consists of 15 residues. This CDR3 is CASSLQGASYNEQFF. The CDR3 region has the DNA TGTGCCAGCAGCTTACAGGGGGCCTCCTACAATGAGCAGTTCTTC.

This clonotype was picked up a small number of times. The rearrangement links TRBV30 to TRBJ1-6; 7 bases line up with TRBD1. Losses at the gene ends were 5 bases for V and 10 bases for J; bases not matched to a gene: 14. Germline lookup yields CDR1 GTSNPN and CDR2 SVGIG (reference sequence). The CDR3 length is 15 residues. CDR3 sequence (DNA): TGTGCCTGGGGATCAGGGGGTCGATTGTACTCACCCCTCCACTTT. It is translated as CAWGSGGRLYSPLHF.

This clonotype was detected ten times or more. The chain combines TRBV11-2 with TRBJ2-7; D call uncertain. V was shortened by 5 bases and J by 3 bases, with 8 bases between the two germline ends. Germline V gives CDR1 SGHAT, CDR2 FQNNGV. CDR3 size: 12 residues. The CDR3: CASSLIVYEQYF. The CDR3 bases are TGTGCCAGCAGCCTTATCGTCTACGAGCAGTACTTC. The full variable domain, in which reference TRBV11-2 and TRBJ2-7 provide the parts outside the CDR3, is EAGVAQSPRYKIIEKRQSVAFWCNPISGHATLYWYQQILGQGPKLLIQFQNNGVVDDSQLPKDRFSAERLKGVDSTLKIQPAKLEDSAVYLCASSLIVYEQYFGPGTRLTVT.

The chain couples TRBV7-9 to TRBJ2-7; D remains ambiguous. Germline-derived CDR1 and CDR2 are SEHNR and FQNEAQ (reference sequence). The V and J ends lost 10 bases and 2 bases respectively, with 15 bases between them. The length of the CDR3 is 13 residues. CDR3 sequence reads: CAIDPPGTYEQYF. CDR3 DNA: TGTGCCATCGATCCCCCCGGAACCTACGAGCAGTACTTC.

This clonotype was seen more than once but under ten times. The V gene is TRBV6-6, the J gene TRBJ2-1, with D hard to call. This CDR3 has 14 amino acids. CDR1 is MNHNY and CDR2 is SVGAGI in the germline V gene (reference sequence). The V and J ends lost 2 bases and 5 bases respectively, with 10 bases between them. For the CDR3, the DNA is TGTGCCAGCAGTTACCCACCGGGCCACAATGAGCAGTTCTTC. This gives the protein CASSYPPGHNEQFF.

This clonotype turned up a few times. The CDR3 nucleotides read TGTGCCAGCAGCCAAGCCCACTACGAGCAGTACTTC. This translates into CASSQAHYEQYF. The chain has TRBV14 and TRBJ2-7; D uncertain. Per germline, CDR1 SGHDN and CDR2 FVKESK. Trimming stripped 1 base from V and 3 bases from J, with 4 bases between. The length of the CDR3 is 12 residues.

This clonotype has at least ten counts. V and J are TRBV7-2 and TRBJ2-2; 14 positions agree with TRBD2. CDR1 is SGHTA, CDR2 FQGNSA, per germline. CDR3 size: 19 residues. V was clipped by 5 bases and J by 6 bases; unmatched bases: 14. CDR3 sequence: CASSNKGTSGSMGPGELFF. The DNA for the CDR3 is TGTGCCAGCAGCAACAAGGGGACTAGCGGGAGTATGGGTCCCGGGGAGCTGTTTTTT.

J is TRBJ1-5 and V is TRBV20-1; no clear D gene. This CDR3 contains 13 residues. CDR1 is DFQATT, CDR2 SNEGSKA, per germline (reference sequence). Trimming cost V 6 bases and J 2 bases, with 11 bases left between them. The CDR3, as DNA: TGCAGTGCCGCGACTTTCGGCAATCAGCCCCAGCATTTT. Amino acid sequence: CSAATFGNQPQHF.

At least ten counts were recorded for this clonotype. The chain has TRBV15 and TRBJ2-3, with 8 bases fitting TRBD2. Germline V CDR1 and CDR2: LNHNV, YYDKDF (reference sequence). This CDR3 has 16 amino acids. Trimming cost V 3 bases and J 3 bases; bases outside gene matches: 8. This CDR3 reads CATSRAKAGETDTQYF. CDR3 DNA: TGTGCCACCAGCAGGGCTAAAGCGGGGGAGACAGATACGCAGTATTTT.

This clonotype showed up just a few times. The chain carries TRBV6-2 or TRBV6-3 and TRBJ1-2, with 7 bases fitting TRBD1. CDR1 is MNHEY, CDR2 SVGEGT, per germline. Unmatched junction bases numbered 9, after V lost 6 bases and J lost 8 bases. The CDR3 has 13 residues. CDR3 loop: CASRLGTVGGYTF. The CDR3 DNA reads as TGTGCCAGCAGACTCGGGACAGTCGGCGGCTACACCTTC.

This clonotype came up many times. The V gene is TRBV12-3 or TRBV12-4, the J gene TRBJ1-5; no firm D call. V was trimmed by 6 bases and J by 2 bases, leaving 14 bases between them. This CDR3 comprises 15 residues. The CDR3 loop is CASSQSSLGNQPQHF. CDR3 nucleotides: TGTGCCAGCAGCCAATCGAGCCTTGGCAATCAGCCCCAGCATTTT.

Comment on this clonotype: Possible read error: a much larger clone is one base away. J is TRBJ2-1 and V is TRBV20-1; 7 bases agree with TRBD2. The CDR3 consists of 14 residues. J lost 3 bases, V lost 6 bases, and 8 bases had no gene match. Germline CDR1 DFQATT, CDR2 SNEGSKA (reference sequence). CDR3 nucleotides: TGCAGTGCCATTAGCGGGCCCGTCTACAATGAGCAGTTCTTC. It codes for CSAISGPVYNEQFF.

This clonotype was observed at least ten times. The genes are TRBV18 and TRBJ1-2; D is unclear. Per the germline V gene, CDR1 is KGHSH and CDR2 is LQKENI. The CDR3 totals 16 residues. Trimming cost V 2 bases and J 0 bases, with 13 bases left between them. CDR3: CASSPIKAGANYGYTF. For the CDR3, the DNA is TGTGCCAGCTCACCAATAAAGGCCGGTGCTAACTATGGCTACACCTTC.

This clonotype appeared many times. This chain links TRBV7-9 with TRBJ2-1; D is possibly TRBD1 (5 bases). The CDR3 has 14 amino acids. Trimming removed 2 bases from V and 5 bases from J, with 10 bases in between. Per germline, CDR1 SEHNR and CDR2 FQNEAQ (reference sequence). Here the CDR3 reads CASSLTQGDNEQFF. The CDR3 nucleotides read TGTGCCAGCAGCTTAACCCAGGGCGACAATGAGCAGTTCTTC.

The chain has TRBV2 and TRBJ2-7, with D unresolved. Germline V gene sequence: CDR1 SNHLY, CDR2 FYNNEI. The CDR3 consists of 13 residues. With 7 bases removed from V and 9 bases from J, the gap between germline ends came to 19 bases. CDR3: CASKGQAPVGQYF. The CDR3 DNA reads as TGTGCCAGCAAAGGGCAGGCCCCCGTGGGGCAGTACTTC.

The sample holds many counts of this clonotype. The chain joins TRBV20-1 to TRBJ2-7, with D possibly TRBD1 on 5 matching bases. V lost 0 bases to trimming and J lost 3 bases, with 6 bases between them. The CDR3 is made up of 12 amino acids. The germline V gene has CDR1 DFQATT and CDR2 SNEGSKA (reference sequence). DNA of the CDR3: TGCAGTGCTAGAGATGGACACTACGAGCAGTACTTC. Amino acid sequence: CSARDGHYEQYF.

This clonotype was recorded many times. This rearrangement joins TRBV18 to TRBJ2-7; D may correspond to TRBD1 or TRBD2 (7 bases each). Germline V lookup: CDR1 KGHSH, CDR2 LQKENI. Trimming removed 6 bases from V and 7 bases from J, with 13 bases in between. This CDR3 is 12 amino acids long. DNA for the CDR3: TGTGCCAGCTCCACCCAGGGGGGGGAGCAGTACTTC. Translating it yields CASSTQGGEQYF.

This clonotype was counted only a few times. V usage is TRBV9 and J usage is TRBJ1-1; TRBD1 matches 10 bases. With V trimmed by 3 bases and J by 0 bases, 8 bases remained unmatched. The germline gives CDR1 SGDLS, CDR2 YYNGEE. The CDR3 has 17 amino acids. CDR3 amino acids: CASSDGTGEFMNTEAFF. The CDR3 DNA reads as TGTGCCAGCAGCGACGGGACAGGGGAATTCATGAACACTGAAGCTTTCTTT.

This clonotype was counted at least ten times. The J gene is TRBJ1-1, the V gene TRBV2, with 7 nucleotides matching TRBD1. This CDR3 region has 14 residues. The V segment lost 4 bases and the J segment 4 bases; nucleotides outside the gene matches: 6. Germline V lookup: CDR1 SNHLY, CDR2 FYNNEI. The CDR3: CASSVQTGTTEAFF. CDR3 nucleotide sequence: TGTGCCAGCAGTGTACAGACAGGGACCACTGAAGCTTTCTTT. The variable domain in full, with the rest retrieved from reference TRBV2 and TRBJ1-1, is EPEVTQTPSHQVTQMGQEVILRCVPISNHLYFYWYRQILGQKVEFLVSFYNNEISEKSEIFDDQFSVERPDGSNFTLKIRSTKLEDSAMYFCASSVQTGTTEAFFGQGTRLTVV.

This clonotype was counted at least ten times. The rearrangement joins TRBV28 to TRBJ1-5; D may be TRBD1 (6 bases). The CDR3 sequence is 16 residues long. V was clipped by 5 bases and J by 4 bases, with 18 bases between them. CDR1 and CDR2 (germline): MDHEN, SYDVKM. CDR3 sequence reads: CASSGRTGFLNQPQHF. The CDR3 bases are TGTGCCAGCAGTGGACGAACAGGGTTCCTAAATCAGCCCCAGCATTTT.

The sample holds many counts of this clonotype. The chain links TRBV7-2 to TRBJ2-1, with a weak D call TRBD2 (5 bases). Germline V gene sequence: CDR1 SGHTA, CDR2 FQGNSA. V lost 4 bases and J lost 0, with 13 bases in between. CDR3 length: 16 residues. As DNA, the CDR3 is TGTGCCAGCAGCTCCTCTGAGGGCAGCTCCTACAATGAGCAGTTCTTC. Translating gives CASSSSEGSSYNEQFF.

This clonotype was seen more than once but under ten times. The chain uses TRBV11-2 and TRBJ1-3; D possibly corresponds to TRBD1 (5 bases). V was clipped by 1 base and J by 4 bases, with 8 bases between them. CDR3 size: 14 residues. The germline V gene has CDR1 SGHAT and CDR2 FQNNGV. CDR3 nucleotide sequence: TGTGCCAGCAGCTTAGCAGGGTCCGGAAACACCATATATTTT. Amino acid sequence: CASSLAGSGNTIYF.

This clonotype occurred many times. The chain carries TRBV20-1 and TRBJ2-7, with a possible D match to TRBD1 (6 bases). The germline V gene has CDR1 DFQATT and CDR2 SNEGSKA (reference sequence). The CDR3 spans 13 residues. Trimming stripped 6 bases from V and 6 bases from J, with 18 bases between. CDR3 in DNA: TGCAGTGCCCGTAATCAACAGGGTAGCGAGCAGTACTTC. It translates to CSARNQQGSEQYF.